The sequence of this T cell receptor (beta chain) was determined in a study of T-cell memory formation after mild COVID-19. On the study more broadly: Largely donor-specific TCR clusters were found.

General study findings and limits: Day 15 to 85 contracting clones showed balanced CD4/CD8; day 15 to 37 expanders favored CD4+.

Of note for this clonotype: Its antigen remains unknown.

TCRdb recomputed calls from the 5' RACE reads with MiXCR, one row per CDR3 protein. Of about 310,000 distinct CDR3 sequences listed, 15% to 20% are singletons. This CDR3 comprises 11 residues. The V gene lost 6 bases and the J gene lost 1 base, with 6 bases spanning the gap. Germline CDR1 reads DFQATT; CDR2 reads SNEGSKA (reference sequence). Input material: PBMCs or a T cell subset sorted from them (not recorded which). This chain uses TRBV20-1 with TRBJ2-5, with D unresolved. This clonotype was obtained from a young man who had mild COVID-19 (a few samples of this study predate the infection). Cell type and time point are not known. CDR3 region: CSATFQETQYF. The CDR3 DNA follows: TGCAGTGCAACATTCCAAGAGACCCAGTACTTC.